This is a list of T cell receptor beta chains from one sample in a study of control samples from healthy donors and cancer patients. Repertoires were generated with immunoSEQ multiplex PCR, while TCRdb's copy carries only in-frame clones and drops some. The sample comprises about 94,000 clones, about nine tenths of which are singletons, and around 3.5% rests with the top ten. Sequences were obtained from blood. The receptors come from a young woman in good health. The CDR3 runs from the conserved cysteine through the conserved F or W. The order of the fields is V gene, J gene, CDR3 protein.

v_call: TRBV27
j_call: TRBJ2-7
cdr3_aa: CASSFGYGWYF

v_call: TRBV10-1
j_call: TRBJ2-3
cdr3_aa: CASSVTGAEDTQYF

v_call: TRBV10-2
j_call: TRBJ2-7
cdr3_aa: CASSESMTSYEQYF

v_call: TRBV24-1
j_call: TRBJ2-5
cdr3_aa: CATSDPGTGDETQYF

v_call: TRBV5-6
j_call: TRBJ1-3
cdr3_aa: CASSPPTGRGNTIYF

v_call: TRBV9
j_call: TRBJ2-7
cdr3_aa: CASSVNPFVDEQYF

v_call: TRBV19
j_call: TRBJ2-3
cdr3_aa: CASSIDPVGDTQYF

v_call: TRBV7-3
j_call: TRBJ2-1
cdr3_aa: CASSSARDSHNEQFF

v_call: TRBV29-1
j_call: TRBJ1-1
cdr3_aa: CSVGAQNTEAFF

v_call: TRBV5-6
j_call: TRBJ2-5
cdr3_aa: CASSSLGTDQETQYF

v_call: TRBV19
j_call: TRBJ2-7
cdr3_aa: CASSPGTGSYEQYF

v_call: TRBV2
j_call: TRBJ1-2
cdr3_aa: CASSFDRGSGYTF

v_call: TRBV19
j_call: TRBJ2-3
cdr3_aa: CASSGGGGSNTQYF

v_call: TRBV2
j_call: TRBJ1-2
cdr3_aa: CASSENGRDSPLF

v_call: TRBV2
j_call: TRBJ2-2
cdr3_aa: CASSSEGRDGELFF

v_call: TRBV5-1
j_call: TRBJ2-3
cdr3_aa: CASSLAVGDTQYF

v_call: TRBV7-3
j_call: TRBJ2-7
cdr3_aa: CASSSGLAGGEQYF

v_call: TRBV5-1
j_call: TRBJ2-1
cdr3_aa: CASSLAAGGRINEQFF

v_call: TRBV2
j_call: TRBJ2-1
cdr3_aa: CASSDRLTLSYNEQFF

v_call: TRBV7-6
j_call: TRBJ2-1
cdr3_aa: CASSLSGIKYNEQFF

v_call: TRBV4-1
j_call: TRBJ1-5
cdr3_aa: CASSQVEWSNQPQHF

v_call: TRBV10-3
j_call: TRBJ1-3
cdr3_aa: CAISEFPLGGPTGNTIYF

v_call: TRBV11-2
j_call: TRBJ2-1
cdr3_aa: CASSLARSGTYNEQFF

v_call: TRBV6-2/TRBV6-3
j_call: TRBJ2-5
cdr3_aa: CASSSPGVETQYF

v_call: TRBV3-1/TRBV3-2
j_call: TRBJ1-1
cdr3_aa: CASSHREVREAFF

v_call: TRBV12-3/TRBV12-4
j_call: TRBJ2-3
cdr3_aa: CASLGLATDTQYF

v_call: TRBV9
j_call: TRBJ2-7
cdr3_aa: CASSVGGDISYEQYF

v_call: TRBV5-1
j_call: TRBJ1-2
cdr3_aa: CASSGDRGHYGYTF

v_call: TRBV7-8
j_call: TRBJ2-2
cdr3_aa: CASSLVGATGELFF

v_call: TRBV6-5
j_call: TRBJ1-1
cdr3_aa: CASGTAMNTEAFF

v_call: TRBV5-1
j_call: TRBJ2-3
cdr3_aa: CASQARGTDTQYF

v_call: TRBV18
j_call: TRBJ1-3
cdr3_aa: CASSPGQSTSGNTIYF

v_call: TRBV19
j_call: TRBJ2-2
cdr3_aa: CASSMGEDITGELFF

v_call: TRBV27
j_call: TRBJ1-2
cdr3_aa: CASSLNPGLSYGYTF

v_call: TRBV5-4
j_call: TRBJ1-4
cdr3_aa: CASSLDGLAYNEKLFF

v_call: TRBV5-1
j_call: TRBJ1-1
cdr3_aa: CASSSGTPETEAFF

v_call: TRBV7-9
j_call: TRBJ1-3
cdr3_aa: CASSPAESGNTIYF

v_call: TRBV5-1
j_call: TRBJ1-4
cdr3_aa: CASSLAGTGNEKLFF

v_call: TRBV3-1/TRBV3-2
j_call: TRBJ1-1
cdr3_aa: CASSQTGGGAEAFF

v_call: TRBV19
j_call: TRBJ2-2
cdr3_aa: CASSSWGTQFLGELFF

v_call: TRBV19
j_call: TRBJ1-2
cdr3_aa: CASSGQVGYGYTF

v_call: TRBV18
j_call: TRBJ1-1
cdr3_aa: CASSQGLPNTLTEAFF

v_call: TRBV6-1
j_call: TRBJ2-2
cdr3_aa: CASSEGDTGELFF

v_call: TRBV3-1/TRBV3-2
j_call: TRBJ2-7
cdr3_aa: CASSQDHGARSYEQYF

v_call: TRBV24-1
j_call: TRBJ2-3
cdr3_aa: CATSDTGQGTDTQYF

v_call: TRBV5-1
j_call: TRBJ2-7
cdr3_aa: CASSVQSYEQYF

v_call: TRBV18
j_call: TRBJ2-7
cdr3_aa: CASSPSGSSYEQYF